The clone carrying this TCR beta chain came up once. This record comes from a study of Ad26.COV2.S vaccination and SARS-CoV-2 variants. Sample treatment: 15 to 20 received Ad26.COV2.S at low or high dose, single or two shots; 5 received placebo; per-sample allocation not given. The samples were gathered on day 63 after the first injection of vaccine or placebo. The method was immunoSEQ multiplex PCR; TCRdb's version includes in-frame clones alone and lacks a portion of them. The sample contains some 520,000 clones, roughly 87% of which appear only once. CDR3 size: 18 residues. Germline CDR1 is SQVTM and CDR2 is ANQGSEA. The ends were cut back, 2 bases at V and 1 base at J, with 23 bases in the middle.

This clonotype originated in a person aged 18-60 years who received the Ad26.COV2.S COVID-19 vaccine or a placebo. Source: peripheral blood, taken in a trial of Ad26.COV2.S vaccine versus placebo. V and J are TRBV29-1 and TRBJ1-2; D remains unclear. The CDR3 DNA reads as TGCAGCGTTGAAAGTAGAACACATGGAGGAGGGATTAACTATGGCTACACCTTC. Translated, it gives CSVESRTHGGGINYGYTF.